One and the same sample provided the 16 T cell receptor beta chains below, sequenced in a study of T-cell reconstitution after alpha-beta-depleted transplantation in children. The TCRbeta library was prepared with unique molecular identifiers. TCRdb re-called the PCR reads with MiXCR, one entry per CDR3 protein. The sample has about 200,000 distinct CDR3 sequences, roughly 7% seen once. The sample was PBMCs, taken before TCRalphabeta/CD19-depleted stem cell transplant. These receptors all stem from a boy aged 2-9 years with acute lymphoblastic leukemia, due to receive a stem cell transplant.

This clonotype came up many times. The chain uses TRBV10-3 and TRBJ2-3; D uncertain. Germline assignment: CDR1 ENHRY and CDR2 SYGVKD. This CDR3 comprises 14 residues. Trimming removed 2 bases at V and 0 bases at J, with 6 bases between. CDR3 in amino acids: CAISEHTSTDTQYF. Written as DNA, the CDR3 is TGTGCCATCAGTGAGCATACAAGCACAGATACGCAGTATTTT.

This clonotype was counted many times. The chain combines TRBV29-1 with TRBJ2-3, with D possibly matching TRBD2 (5 bases). Germline V CDR1 and CDR2: SQVTM, ANQGSEA. CDR3 length: 14 amino acids. Trimming took 4 bases from V and 8 from J, leaving 19 bases between them. This chain's CDR3 is CSVGGGGSGGTQYF. As DNA, the CDR3 is TGCAGCGTTGGGGGTGGAGGATCCGGTGGTACGCAGTATTTT.

The rearrangement joins TRBV20-1 to TRBJ2-2, with 12 bases matching TRBD2. CDR1 is DFQATT and CDR2 is SNEGSKA in the germline V gene (reference sequence). Trimming took 6 bases from V and 4 from J; bases not matched to a gene: 9. The CDR3 extends over 16 amino acids. As DNA, the CDR3 is TGCAGTGCCCCGCGACTAGCGGGAGTTAGCACCGGGGAGCTGTTTTTT. Translation gives CSAPRLAGVSTGELFF.

This clonotype was counted ten times or more. The V gene is TRBV4-3, the J gene TRBJ1-4, with D uncertain. Germline V gene sequence: CDR1 LGHNA, CDR2 YSLEER. CDR3 length: 15 residues. V lost 4 bases and J 5 bases, leaving 14 bases between the germline ends. The chain's CDR3 is CASSPGPGVNEKLFF. The CDR3 coding sequence is TGCGCCAGCAGCCCGGGCCCCGGGGTCAATGAAAAACTGTTTTTT.

This clonotype was counted only a few times. The rearrangement uses TRBV6-5 and TRBJ2-7, with D perhaps assigned TRBD1 or TRBD2 (7 bases each). In germline, CDR1 is MNHEY, CDR2 SVGAGI. This CDR3 has 15 amino acids. The V gene lost 2 bases and the J gene lost 2 bases, with 13 bases spanning the gap. CDR3 protein: CASSYGRGGTYEQYF. The CDR3 nucleotides are TGTGCCAGCAGTTACGGCAGGGGGGGGACCTACGAGCAGTACTTC.

V gene TRBV5-1 combines with J gene TRBJ2-1; TRBD2 matches 8 bases. V lost 4 bases, J lost 9 bases, and 12 bases stayed unmatched. Germline V gives CDR1 SGHRS, CDR2 YFSETQ. The CDR3 runs 15 residues. The CDR3 spells CASSAGDSGTLEQFF. The CDR3 DNA reads TGCGCCAGCAGCGCGGGCGATAGCGGGACCCTTGAGCAGTTCTTC. Filled out from reference TRBV5-1 and TRBJ2-1, the complete variable domain reads KAGVTQTPRYLIKTRGQQVTLSCSPISGHRSVSWYQQTPGQGLQFLFEYFSETQRNKGNFPGRFSGRQFSNSRSEMNVSTLELGDSALYLCASSAGDSGTLEQFFGPGTRLTVL.

The chain joins TRBV28 to TRBJ1-5; D gene unclear. Germline CDR1 MDHEN, CDR2 SYDVKM. The length of the CDR3 is 16 residues. Trimming shortened V by 4 bases and J by 4 bases, and 17 bases separated the two germline ends. The DNA for the CDR3 is TGTGCCAGCAGTTACGGCCCTCGTCGGATTAATCAGCCCCAGCATTTT. Translation: CASSYGPRRINQPQHF.

The table lists this clonotype with many counts. V is TRBV4-2 and J is TRBJ2-1; perhaps D is TRBD1 or TRBD2 (6 bases each). The germline V gene encodes CDR1 LGHNA and CDR2 YNFKEQ. Trimming took off 1 base at V and 8 bases at J, with 15 bases between the two ends. The CDR3 sequence is 15 residues long. The CDR3 nucleotides are TGTGCCAGCAGCCAAGGTGGGGCCGGGGGCGATGAGCAGTTCTTC. The encoded protein is CASSQGGAGGDEQFF.

This clonotype was observed at least ten times. The chain joins TRBV5-1 to TRBJ2-3; D is ambiguous. Trimming shortened V by 5 bases and J by 0 bases, and 4 bases separated the two germline ends. Per germline, CDR1 SGHRS and CDR2 YFSETQ. The CDR3 contains 12 residues. CDR3 residues: CASRLSTDTQYF. CDR3 nucleotides: TGCGCCAGCAGACTAAGCACAGATACGCAGTATTTT.

The sample holds a few counts of this clonotype. The chain joins TRBV15 to TRBJ2-1, with D possibly being TRBD2 (6 bases). The CDR3 is made up of 17 amino acids. The V end lost 0 bases, the J end lost 9 bases, and 21 bases lay between the germline ends. From germline, CDR1 is LNHNV and CDR2 YYDKDF (reference sequence). The CDR3 sequence: CATSREPLRGPSGEQFF. In DNA form, the CDR3 reads TGTGCCACCAGCAGAGAGCCTCTGCGGGGTCCGAGTGGTGAGCAGTTCTTC.

This clonotype was seen more than once but under ten times. V usage is TRBV3-1 and J usage is TRBJ1-2; perhaps TRBD1 as D (5 bases). This CDR3 has 14 amino acids. The V end was cut by 1 base, the J end by 5 bases, with 11 bases between. Germline V gene sequence: CDR1 LGHDT, CDR2 YNNKEL (reference sequence). The chain's CDR3 is CASSQGGALYGYTF. CDR3 coding DNA: TGTGCCAGCAGCCAAGGAGGGGCCCTATATGGCTACACCTTC.

Ten or more counts support this clonotype. This chain joins TRBV29-1 and TRBJ2-6, with a possible D match to TRBD1 (6 bases). The CDR3 runs 16 residues. The germline V gene has CDR1 SQVTM and CDR2 ANQGSEA. Trimming pared 3 bases from V and 2 bases from J, leaving 14 bases between. DNA of the CDR3: TGCAGCGTTGAGGATTTCAGGGGTACTGGGGCCAACGTCCTGACTTTC. Protein product: CSVEDFRGTGANVLTF. The full variable domain, its missing parts supplied by reference TRBV29-1 and TRBJ2-6, is SAVISQKPSRDICQRGTSLTIQCQVDSQVTMMFWYRQQPGQSLTLIATANQGSEATYESGFVIDKFPISRPNLTFSTLTVSNMSPEDSSIYLCSVEDFRGTGANVLTFGAGSRLTVL.

This clonotype appeared a few times. For the CDR3, the DNA is TGTGCCAGCAGTTACTCGACAGGGGGCCACACCTTC. It translates to CASSYSTGGHTF. This chain joins TRBV6-5 and TRBJ1-2; 10 nucleotides match TRBD1. The CDR3 has 12 amino acids. The trim removed 0 bases at V and 12 bases at J, leaving 1 base unmatched. The germline CDR1 and CDR2 sequences are MNHEY and SVGAGI.

The rearrangement joins TRBV29-1 to TRBJ2-3; 7 bases fit TRBD2. V shed 6 bases and J 0 bases; nucleotides not matched to a gene: 6. CDR1 and CDR2 from the germline V gene are SQVTM and ANQGSEA. The CDR3 length is 14 residues. CDR3 residues: CSVARLASTDTQYF. DNA of the CDR3: TGCAGCGTAGCCAGACTAGCTAGCACAGATACGCAGTATTTT.

This clonotype was seen a few times. Relative to the germline gene, one junction end is altered; a read error may explain this. This sequence joins TRBV5-1 and TRBJ2-7; D is unresolved. This CDR3 has 14 residues. Germline CDR1 SGHRS, CDR2 YFSETQ. The CDR3 DNA is TGCGCCAGCAGTTTGGCCGCTCGGGCTCGGGAGCAGTACTTC. Translation gives CASSLAARAREQYF.

This clonotype was found many times. The chain joins TRBV11-2 to TRBJ2-1; D is possibly TRBD1 or TRBD2 (5 bases each). Germline V gene data show CDR1 as SGHAT and CDR2 as FQNNGV. V gave up 2 bases and J gave up 9 bases, with 17 bases separating them. This CDR3 region has 15 residues. The CDR3 region is CASSLYEMGDSEQFF. CDR3 coding DNA: TGTGCCAGCAGCTTATACGAGATGGGGGATAGTGAGCAGTTCTTC.